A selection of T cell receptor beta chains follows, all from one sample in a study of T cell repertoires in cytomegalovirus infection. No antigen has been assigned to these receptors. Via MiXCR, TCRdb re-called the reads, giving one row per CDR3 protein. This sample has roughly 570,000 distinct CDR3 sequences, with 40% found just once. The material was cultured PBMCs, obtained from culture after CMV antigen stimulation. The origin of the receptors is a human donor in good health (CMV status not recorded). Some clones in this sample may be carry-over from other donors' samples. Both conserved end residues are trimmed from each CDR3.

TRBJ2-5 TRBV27 ASSFPPLLGLAGESETQY
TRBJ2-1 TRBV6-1 ASSRRTGYNNEQF
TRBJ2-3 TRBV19 ASRPQGGSQY
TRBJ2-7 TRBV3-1 ASSPSWDYLFGHRKQY
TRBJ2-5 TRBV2 ASSEEVQETQY
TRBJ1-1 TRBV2 ASSGDWNTEAF
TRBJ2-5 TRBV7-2 ASSWYQETQY
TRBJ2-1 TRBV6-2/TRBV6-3 ASSKPGWTGYNEQF
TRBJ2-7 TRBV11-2 ASSFQRSSYEQY
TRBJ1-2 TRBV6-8 ASSRQVPWHGYT
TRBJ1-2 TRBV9 ASSVAGNYGYT
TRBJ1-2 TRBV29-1 SAPTGVYGYT
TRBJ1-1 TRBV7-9 AIESGTGATEAF
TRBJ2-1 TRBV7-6 ASSPWGSGNEQF
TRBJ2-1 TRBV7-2 ASSLVPSGSSYNEQF
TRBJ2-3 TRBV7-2 ASSFAGGTDTQY
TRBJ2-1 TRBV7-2 ASRAGGARYNEQF
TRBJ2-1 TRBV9 ASSEGGLNSYNEQF
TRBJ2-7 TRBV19 ASSPNGNSYEQY
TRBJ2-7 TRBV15 ATSRGGGQVVEQY
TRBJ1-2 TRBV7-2 ASSSQGGGRYGYT
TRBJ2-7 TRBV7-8 ASSTRQGPAPYEQY
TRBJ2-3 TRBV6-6 ASSPNRGSTDTQY
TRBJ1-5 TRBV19 ASIGRQGANQPQH
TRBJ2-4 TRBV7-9 ASSFGTQVY
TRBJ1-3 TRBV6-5 ASSYQRDRGNGNTIY
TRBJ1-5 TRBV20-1 SAHRDSPDSNQPQH
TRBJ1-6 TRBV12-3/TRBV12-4 ASSPQGPNSPLH
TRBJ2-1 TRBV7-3 ASSSPEAGYNEQF
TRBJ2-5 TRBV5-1 ASSPTSGHQETQY
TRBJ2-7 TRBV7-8 ASSFPGLRGEQY
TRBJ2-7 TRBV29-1 SAELAYEQY
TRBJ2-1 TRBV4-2 ASSLIKGQANEQF
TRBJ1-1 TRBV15 ATSRVKRAEAF
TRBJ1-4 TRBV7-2 ASSLARTSNEKLF
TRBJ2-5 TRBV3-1 ASSQVRQTQY
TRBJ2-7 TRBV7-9 ASSQGGRETYEQY
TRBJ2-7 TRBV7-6 ASSFTSPSGGTYEQY
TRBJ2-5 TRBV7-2 ASSHWTGTGETQY
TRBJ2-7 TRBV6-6 ASSYSTPAVAREQY
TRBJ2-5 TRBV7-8 ASSSSGGVGGTQY
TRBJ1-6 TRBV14 ASSQEYPIGVNSPLH
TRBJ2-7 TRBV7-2 ASSFAGTSYEQY
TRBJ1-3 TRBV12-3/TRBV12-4 ASSSTGNTIY
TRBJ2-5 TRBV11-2 ASSSLREGGETQY
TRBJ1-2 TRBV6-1 ASSEFGTGQGSYGYT
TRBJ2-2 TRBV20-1 SAGAWHRTTGELF
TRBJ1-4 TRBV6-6 ASRVRRDDEKLF
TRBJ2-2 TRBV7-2 ASSLMALLAGGPGELF
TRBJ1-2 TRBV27 AMTQGLRGYT
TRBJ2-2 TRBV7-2 ASSFGTGNTGELF
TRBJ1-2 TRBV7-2 ASSLVGTRGYI
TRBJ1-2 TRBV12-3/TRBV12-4 ASSLTPNNYGYT
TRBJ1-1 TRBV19 ASKRGAAEAF
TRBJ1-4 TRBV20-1 SAWTGYDEKLF
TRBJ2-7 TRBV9 ASSVAPVPGQGGHTYEQY